Below, 20 T cell receptor beta chains from the same sample are listed, as sequenced in a study of PD-1 blockade in classical Hodgkin lymphoma (dated by TCRdb to the early 2020s). Library preparation was by the immunoSEQ multiplex PCR assay. TCRdb limited this immuneACCESS table to in-frame rearrangements with V and J called. A share of clones is missing; checked studies link under half to unresolved V genes, and the rest is unexplained. This sample lists under 80,000 clones; nearly 90% were detected once. The ten top clones hold roughly 8.8% of the sample. What this sample's time point label stands for: cycle 4 day 1 (C4D1), after 6 weeks of nivolumab. Every trial patient had relapsed after autologous stem cell transplantation, and cohorts A, B and C differed in prior brentuximab vedotin exposure. This specimen was peripheral blood mononuclear cells (PBMCs), taken before the fourth cycle of nivolumab. These receptors were taken from a human donor with classical Hodgkin lymphoma.

The chain has TRBV4-1 and TRBJ2-3, with 9 positions matching TRBD1. There are 15 residues in the CDR3. Germline V gives CDR1 MGHRA, CDR2 YSYEKL. V was pared by 4 bases and J by 6 bases, with 8 bases of the junction left unmatched. CDR3 loop: CASSLGDRESDTQYF. CDR3 nucleotides: TGCGCCAGCAGCCTGGGGGACAGGGAGTCCGATACGCAGTATTTT.

V usage is TRBV19 and J usage is TRBJ2-4; TRBD2 is a possible D gene (5 bases). V was clipped by 7 bases and J by 0 bases, with 16 bases between them. This CDR3 has 16 residues. Per germline, CDR1 LNHDA and CDR2 SQIVND (reference sequence). The CDR3 sequence: CASTRSGSLAKNIQYF. The CDR3 DNA reads TGTGCCAGTACCCGGAGTGGGAGCCTAGCCAAAAACATTCAGTACTTC.

This rearrangement joins TRBV5-1 to TRBJ2-5; 10 bases align to TRBD2. J was trimmed by 2 bases and V by 0 bases; bases with no gene match: 4. The CDR3 spans 16 residues. Germline CDR1 reads SGHRS; CDR2 reads YFSETQ. CDR3: CASSLVSGGPQETQYF. DNA for the CDR3: TGCGCCAGCAGCTTGGTTAGCGGGGGGCCACAAGAGACCCAGTACTTC.

V usage is TRBV19 and J usage is TRBJ1-5, with a weak D call TRBD1 (6 bases). The germline V and J ends were trimmed by 10 bases and 4 bases, with 14 bases remaining between them. This CDR3 has 13 amino acids. Germline CDR1 and CDR2: LNHDA and SQIVND (reference sequence). The CDR3 nucleotides are TGTGCCACCCGACAGGTTCATAATCAGCCCCAGCATTTT. Protein sequence: CATRQVHNQPQHF.

The chain couples TRBV9 to TRBJ2-7; perhaps TRBD1 as D (7 bases). CDR1 SGDLS and CDR2 YYNGEE come from the germline V gene. CDR3 length equals 15 residues. V was cut by 1 base and J by 3 bases, with 14 bases left in between. This CDR3 is CASSVRAGGGYEQYF. CDR3 DNA sequence: TGTGCCAGCAGCGTAAGGGCAGGGGGAGGCTACGAGCAGTACTTC.

The chain uses TRBV6-6 and TRBJ2-1; D might be TRBD1 (6 bases). With 7 bases removed from V and 5 bases from J, the gap between germline ends came to 15 bases. Germline V gene data show CDR1 as MNHNY and CDR2 as SVGAGI (reference sequence). The length of the CDR3 is 14 residues. The CDR3 sequence: CASNRPSGDNEQFF. The CDR3 DNA sequence: TGTGCCAGCAACCGGCCCTCAGGGGACAATGAGCAGTTCTTC.

This clone has a single count. The chain joins TRBV2 to TRBJ2-1; TRBD1 might be the D (6 bases). Trimming left V 10 bases short and J 10 bases short, with 20 bases between. This CDR3 comprises 13 residues. CDR1 is SNHLY and CDR2 is FYNNEI in the germline V gene. CDR3 loop: CANLQGALQEQFF. CDR3 coding DNA: TGTGCCAACCTACAGGGAGCCCTACAAGAGCAGTTCTTC. Drawing the rest from reference TRBV2 and TRBJ2-1, the complete variable domain is EPEVTQTPSHQVTQMGQEVILRCVPISNHLYFYWYRQILGQKVEFLVSFYNNEISEKSEIFDDQFSVERPDGSNFTLKIRSTKLEDSAMYFCANLQGALQEQFFGPGTRLTVL.

V and J are TRBV30 and TRBJ1-1, with unresolved D. Trimming cost V 1 base and J 4 bases, with 10 bases left between them. The CDR3 is 13 residues long. Germline CDR1 GTSNPN, CDR2 SVGIG (reference sequence). In nucleotides, the CDR3 is TGTGCCTGGAGTGCCCAAAAAACCACTGAAGCTTTCTTT. As protein: CAWSAQKTTEAFF.

The chain is built from TRBV13 and TRBJ2-2, with D unresolved. Trimming cost V 5 bases and J 4 bases, with 5 bases left between them. Per the germline V gene, CDR1 is PRHDT and CDR2 is FYEKMQ (reference sequence). The CDR3 consists of 12 residues. CDR3 protein: CASSQGTGELFF. The DNA of the CDR3 is TGTGCCAGCAGCCAAGGCACCGGGGAGCTGTTTTTT.

V and J are TRBV9 and TRBJ2-2; 10 nucleotides agree with TRBD1. Trimming cost V 3 bases and J 7 bases; bases outside gene matches: 3. Per the germline V gene, CDR1 is SGDLS and CDR2 is YYNGEE. The CDR3 has 14 amino acids. DNA for the CDR3: TGTGCCAGCAGCGCGGGACAGGGGTACGGGGAGCTGTTTTTT. Its protein product is CASSAGQGYGELFF.

V and J are TRBV6-1 and TRBJ1-2; D ambiguous. There are 14 residues in the CDR3. CDR1 is MNHNS and CDR2 is SASEGT in the germline V gene. Trimming pared 6 bases from V and 1 base from J, leaving 12 bases between. The CDR3 sequence: CASSPDPGNYGYTF. CDR3 sequence (DNA): TGTGCCAGCAGCCCCGACCCGGGTAACTATGGCTACACCTTC.

The V gene is TRBV6-5, the J gene TRBJ1-1; D is ambiguous. The CDR3 sequence is 14 residues long. Trimming pared 0 bases from V and 1 base from J, leaving 6 bases between. From germline, CDR1 is MNHEY and CDR2 SVGAGI. The CDR3 sequence is CASSYSEGNTEAFF. In DNA form, the CDR3 reads TGTGCCAGCAGTTACTCAGAGGGGAACACTGAAGCTTTCTTT.

V usage is TRBV5-1 and J usage is TRBJ1-5, with D maybe TRBD1 (5 bases). Germline lookup yields CDR1 SGHRS and CDR2 YFSETQ. The ends were cut back, 0 bases at V and 4 bases at J, with 11 bases in the middle. The CDR3 is 15 residues long. The chain's CDR3 is CASSLAGDRNQPQHF. Here the CDR3 DNA reads TGCGCCAGCAGCTTGGCGGGGGATCGGAATCAGCCCCAGCATTTT.

The genes are TRBV7-2 and TRBJ1-1; no firm D call. Germline CDR1 reads SGHTA; CDR2 reads FQGNSA. The CDR3 has 14 amino acids. The ends were cut back, 1 base at V and 2 bases at J, with 8 bases in the middle. This CDR3 reads CASSLEAVNTEAFF. The CDR3 coding sequence is TGTGCCAGCAGCTTAGAAGCAGTCAACACTGAAGCTTTCTTT. The full variable domain, with the rest looked up from reference TRBV7-2 and TRBJ1-1, is GAGVSQSPSNKVTEKGKDVELRCDPISGHTALYWYRQSLGQGLEFLIYFQGNSAPDKSGLPSDRFSAERTGGSVSTLTIQRTQQEDSAVYLCASSLEAVNTEAFFGQGTRLTVV.

The rearrangement uses TRBV20-1 and TRBJ1-1; D gene uncertain. CDR1 DFQATT and CDR2 SNEGSKA come from the germline V gene (reference sequence). The V gene lost 3 bases and the J gene lost 6 bases, with 8 bases spanning the gap. There are 11 residues in the CDR3. For the CDR3, the DNA is TGCAGTGCTAGCCTAGAGCCTGAAGCTTTCTTT. It codes for CSASLEPEAFF.

V is TRBV5-4 and J is TRBJ2-5; 7 bases fit TRBD2. V was pared by 5 bases and J by 1 base, with 5 bases of the junction left unmatched. Germline V gives CDR1 SGHNT, CDR2 YYREEE (reference sequence). The CDR3 contains 14 residues. The chain's CDR3 is CASRHGGSQETQYF. For the CDR3, the DNA is TGTGCCAGCAGGCACGGGGGGTCCCAAGAGACCCAGTACTTC.

This clone was observed a few times. The chain employs TRBV18 and TRBJ2-6; 8 positions match TRBD2. Germline loops: CDR1 KGHSH, CDR2 LQKENI. CDR3 length equals 19 residues. Losses at the gene ends were 1 base for V and 0 bases for J; bases not matched to a gene: 8. The CDR3 protein is CASSPRAGGVSSGANVLTF. The DNA of the CDR3 is TGTGCCAGCTCACCACGAGCCGGGGGGGTCAGCTCTGGGGCCAACGTCCTGACTTTC.

This rearrangement joins TRBV18 to TRBJ1-4, with D tentatively TRBD1 (5 bases). The CDR3 totals 14 residues. Germline-derived CDR1 and CDR2 are KGHSH and LQKENI. V lost 3 bases, J lost 7 bases, and 12 bases lay in between. The CDR3 spells CASSPQGGSEKLFF. As DNA, the CDR3 is TGTGCCAGCTCACCGCAGGGAGGAAGTGAAAAACTGTTTTTT.

The chain has TRBV7-2 and TRBJ1-2; D not resolved. Trimming took 5 bases from V and 3 from J, leaving 16 bases between them. Germline V gives CDR1 SGHTA, CDR2 FQGNSA. CDR3 length: 15 residues. In nucleotides, the CDR3 is TGTGCCAGCAGCCCCGGGTGGCCTGGGGACTATGGCTACACCTTC. Its translation: CASSPGWPGDYGYTF.

This rearrangement joins TRBV5-1 to TRBJ2-5, with TRBD2 matching 8 bases. This CDR3 has 16 residues. CDR1 is SGHRS, CDR2 YFSETQ, per germline. Germline trimming cut 0 bases from V and 1 base from J; bases unmatched to any gene: 5. CDR3 in amino acids: CASSLGPAGVQETQYF. CDR3 nucleotides: TGCGCCAGCAGCTTGGGGCCAGCGGGGGTCCAAGAGACCCAGTACTTC.